The TCR beta chain under discussion was sequenced for a study of regulatory T cells in long-lasting Graves disease. The V and J ends lost 4 bases and 4 bases, in that order; junction bases with no gene match: 10. The CDR3 is 16 residues long. CDR1 is MNHEY, CDR2 SVGAGI, per germline. Through Arm-PCR of CDR3 regions and iRepertoire HTBI primers, TCR beta libraries were built. TCRdb passed the multiplex PCR reads through MiXCR, listing each CDR3 protein once. The data hold about 420,000 distinct CDR3 sequences, with 20% to 30% observed a single time. Time point denoted: persistent/refractory GD, antithyroid drugs over 5 years with positive TRAb. PBMC RNA served as the TCR library source.

The sample was peripheral blood mononuclear cells (PBMCs), taken when the disease was refractory, from a patient treated with antithyroid drugs. The chain is built from TRBV6-5 and TRBJ1-5; TRBD1 agrees at 7 bases. The receptor was isolated from a female donor with Graves disease. CDR3 in amino acids: CASSFGGGTDNQPQHF. In DNA form, the CDR3 reads TGTGCCAGCAGTTTCGGGGGCGGGACAGATAATCAGCCCCAGCATTTT.